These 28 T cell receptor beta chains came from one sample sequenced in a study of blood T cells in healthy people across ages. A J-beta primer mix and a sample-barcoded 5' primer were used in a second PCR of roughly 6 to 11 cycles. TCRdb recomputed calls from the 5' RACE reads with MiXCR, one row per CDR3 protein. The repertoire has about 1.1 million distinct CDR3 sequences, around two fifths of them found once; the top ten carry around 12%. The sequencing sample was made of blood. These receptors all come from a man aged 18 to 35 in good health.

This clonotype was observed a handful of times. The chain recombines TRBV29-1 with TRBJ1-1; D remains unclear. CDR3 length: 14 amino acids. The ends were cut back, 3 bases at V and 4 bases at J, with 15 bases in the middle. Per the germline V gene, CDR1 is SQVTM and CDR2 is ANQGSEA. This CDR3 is CSVEKRLAGTEAFF. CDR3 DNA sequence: TGCAGCGTTGAGAAAAGGTTGGCTGGCACTGAAGCTTTCTTT.

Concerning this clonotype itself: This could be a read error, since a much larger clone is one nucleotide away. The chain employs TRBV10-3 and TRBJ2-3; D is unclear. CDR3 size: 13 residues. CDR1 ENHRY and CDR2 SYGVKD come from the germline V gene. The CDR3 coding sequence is TGTGTCATCAGTGAAAACCAACTGGATACGCAGTATTTT. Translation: CVISENQLDTQYF.

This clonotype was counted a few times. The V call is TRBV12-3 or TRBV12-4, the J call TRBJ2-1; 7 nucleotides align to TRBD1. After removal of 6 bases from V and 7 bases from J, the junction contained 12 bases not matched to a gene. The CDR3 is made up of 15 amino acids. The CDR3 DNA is TGTGCCAGCAGGGTACCGGGACAGTCGTTTAATGAGCAGTTCTTC. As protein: CASRVPGQSFNEQFF.

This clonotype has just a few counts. CDR3 residues: CASFLGFGPIYGYTF. CDR3 nucleotides: TGTGCCAGCTTCTTGGGATTCGGGCCGATCTATGGCTACACCTTC. This chain links TRBV6-2 or TRBV6-3 with TRBJ1-2; D not resolved. V lost 8 bases and J lost 4, with 20 bases in between. CDR1 is MNHEY and CDR2 is SVGEGT in the germline V gene. This CDR3 contains 15 residues.

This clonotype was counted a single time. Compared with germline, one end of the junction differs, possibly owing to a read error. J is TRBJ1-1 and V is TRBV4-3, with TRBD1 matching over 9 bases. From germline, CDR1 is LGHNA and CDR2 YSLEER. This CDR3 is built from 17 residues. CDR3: CAGSQATGGGMNTEAFF. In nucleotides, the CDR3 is TGCGCCGGCAGCCAGGCCACAGGGGGCGGCATGAACACTGAAGCTTTCTTT.

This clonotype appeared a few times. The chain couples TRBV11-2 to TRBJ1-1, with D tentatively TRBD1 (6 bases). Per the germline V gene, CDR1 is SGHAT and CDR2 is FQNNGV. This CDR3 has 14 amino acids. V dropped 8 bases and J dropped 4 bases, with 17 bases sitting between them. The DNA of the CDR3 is TGTGCCAGCTCACCACAGGGTGTCGGCACTGAAGCTTTCTTT. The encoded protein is CASSPQGVGTEAFF.

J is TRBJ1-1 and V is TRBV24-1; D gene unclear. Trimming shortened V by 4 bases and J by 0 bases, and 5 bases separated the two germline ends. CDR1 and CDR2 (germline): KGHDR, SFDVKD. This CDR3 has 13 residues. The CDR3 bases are TGTGCCACCAGTGAGGTAGTGAACACTGAAGCTTTCTTT. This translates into CATSEVVNTEAFF.

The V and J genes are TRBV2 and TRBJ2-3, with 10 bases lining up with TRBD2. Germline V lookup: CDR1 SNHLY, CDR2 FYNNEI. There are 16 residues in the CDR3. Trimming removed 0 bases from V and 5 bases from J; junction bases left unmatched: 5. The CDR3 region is CASSEAELAGLDTQYF. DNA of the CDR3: TGTGCCAGCAGTGAAGCGGAACTAGCGGGGTTAGATACGCAGTATTTT.

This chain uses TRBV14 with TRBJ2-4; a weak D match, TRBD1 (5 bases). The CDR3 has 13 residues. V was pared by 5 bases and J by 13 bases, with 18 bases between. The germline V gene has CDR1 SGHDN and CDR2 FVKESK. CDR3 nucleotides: TGTGCCAGCAGCACCCACAGGTACAATGAGCAGTACTTC. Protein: CASSTHRYNEQYF.

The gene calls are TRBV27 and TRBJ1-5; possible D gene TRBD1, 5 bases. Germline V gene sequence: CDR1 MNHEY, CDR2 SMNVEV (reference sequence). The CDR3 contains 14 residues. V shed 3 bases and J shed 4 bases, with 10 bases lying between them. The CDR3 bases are TGTGCCAGCAGTTTCCAGGGAGAGAATCAGCCCCAGCATTTT. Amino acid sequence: CASSFQGENQPQHF.

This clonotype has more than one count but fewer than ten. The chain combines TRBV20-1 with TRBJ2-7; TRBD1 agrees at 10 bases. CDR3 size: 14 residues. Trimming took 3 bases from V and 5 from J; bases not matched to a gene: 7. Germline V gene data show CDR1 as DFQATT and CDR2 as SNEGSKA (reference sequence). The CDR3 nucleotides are TGCAGTGCTAGGACACCGGGACAGGGGCACGAGCAGTACTTC. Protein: CSARTPGQGHEQYF.

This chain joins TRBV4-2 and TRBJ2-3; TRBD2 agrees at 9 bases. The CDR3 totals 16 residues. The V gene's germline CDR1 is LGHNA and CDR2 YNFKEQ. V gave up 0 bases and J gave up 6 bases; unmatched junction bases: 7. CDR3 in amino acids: CASSQDAGGPWDTQYF. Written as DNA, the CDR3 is TGTGCCAGCAGCCAAGATGCGGGGGGGCCATGGGATACGCAGTATTTT.

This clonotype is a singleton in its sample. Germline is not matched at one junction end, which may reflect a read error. The CDR3 sequence: CASTSAWGTDTEYF. In DNA form, the CDR3 reads TGTGCCAGCACCTCAGCGTGGGGGACAGATACGGAGTATTTT. The V call is TRBV12-3 or TRBV12-4, the J call TRBJ2-3, with 7 bases fitting TRBD1. The length of the CDR3 is 14 residues.

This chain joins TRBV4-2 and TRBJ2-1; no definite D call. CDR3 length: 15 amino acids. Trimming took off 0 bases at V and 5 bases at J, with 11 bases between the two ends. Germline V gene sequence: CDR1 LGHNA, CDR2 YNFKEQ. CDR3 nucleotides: TGTGCCAGCAGCCAAGATCGCACCGCGAACAATGAGCAGTTCTTC. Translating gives CASSQDRTANNEQFF.

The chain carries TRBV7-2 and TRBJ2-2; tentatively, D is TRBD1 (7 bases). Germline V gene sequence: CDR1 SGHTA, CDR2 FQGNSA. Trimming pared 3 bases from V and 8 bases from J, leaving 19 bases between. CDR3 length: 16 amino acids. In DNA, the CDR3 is TGTGCCAGCAGCTTGGTGGCAGGGGGGAGATTTGGGGAGCTGTTTTTT. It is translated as CASSLVAGGRFGELFF.

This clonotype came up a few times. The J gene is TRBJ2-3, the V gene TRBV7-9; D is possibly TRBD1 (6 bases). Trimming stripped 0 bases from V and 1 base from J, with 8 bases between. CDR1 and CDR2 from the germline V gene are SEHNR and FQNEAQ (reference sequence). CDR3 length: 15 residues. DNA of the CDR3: TGTGCCAGCAGCTTAGCGAGGACAGGCACAGATACGCAGTATTTT. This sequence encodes CASSLARTGTDTQYF.

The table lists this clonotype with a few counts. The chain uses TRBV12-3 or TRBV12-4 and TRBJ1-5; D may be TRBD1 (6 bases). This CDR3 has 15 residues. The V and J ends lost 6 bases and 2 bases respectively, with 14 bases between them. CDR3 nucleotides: TGTGCCAGCAGGCCGATGGGGGGCGGCAATCAGCCCCAGCATTTT. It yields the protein CASRPMGGGNQPQHF.

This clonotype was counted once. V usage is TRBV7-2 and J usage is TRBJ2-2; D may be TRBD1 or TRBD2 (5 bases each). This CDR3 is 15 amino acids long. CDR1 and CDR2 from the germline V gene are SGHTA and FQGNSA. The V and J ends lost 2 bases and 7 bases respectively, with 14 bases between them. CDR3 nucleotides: TGTGCCAGCAGCTTATACGGGGCACTGGGCGGGGAGCTGTTTTTT. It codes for CASSLYGALGGELFF. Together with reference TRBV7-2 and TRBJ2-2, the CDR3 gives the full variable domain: GAGVSQSPSNKVTEKGKDVELRCDPISGHTALYWYRQSLGQGLEFLIYFQGNSAPDKSGLPSDRFSAERTGGSVSTLTIQRTQQEDSAVYLCASSLYGALGGELFFGEGSRLTVL.

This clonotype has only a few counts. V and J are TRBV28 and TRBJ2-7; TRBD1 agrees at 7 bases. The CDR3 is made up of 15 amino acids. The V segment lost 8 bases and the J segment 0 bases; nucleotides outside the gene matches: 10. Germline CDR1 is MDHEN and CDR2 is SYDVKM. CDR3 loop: CASGSGTESSYEQYF. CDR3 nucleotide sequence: TGTGCCAGCGGATCAGGGACAGAGAGCTCCTACGAGCAGTACTTC.

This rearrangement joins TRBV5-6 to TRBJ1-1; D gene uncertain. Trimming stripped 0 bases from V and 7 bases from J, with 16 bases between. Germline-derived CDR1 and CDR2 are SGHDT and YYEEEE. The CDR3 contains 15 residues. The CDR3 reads CASSLVRQRASEAFF. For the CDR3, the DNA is TGTGCCAGCAGCTTGGTACGACAACGGGCAAGTGAAGCTTTCTTT. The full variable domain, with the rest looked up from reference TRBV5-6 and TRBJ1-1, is DAGVTQSPTHLIKTRGQQVTLRCSPKSGHDTVSWYQQALGQGPQFIFQYYEEEERQRGNFPDRFSGHQFPNYSSELNVNALLLGDSALYLCASSLVRQRASEAFFGQGTRLTVV.

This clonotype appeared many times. The CDR3 loop is CASSLDVWIGVKNIQYF. In DNA, the CDR3 is TGTGCCAGCAGCTTAGATGTCTGGATTGGGGTCAAAAACATTCAGTACTTC. This chain uses TRBV7-2 with TRBJ2-4, with D uncertain. Between the trimmed V and J ends, which lost 1 base and 3 bases, there was a span of 16 bases. This CDR3 is built from 17 residues. The V gene's germline CDR1 is SGHTA and CDR2 FQGNSA.

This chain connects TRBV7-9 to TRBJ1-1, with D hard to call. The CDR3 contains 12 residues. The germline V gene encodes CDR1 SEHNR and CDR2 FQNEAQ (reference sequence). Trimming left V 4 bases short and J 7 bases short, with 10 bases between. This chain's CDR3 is CASSSIGYEAFF. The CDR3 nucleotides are TGTGCCAGCAGCTCCATCGGCTATGAAGCTTTCTTT.

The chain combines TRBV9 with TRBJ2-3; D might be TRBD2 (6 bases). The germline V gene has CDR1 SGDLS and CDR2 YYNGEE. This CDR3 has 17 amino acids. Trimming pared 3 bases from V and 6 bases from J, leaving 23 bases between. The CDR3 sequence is CASSAGHGGLMTDTQYF. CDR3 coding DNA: TGTGCCAGCAGCGCCGGACATGGAGGGTTGATGACCGATACGCAGTATTTT. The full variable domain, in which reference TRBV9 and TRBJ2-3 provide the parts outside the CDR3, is DSGVTQTPKHLITATGQRVTLRCSPRSGDLSVYWYQQSLDQGLQFLIQYYNGEERAKGNILERFSAQQFPDLHSELNLSSLELGDSALYFCASSAGHGGLMTDTQYFGPGTRLTVL.

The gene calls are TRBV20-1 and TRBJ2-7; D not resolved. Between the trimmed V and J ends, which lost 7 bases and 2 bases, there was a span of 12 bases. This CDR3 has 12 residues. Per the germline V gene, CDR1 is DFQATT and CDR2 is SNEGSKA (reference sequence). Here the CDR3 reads CSVIDKTYEQYF. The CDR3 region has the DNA TGCAGTGTGATAGACAAAACCTACGAGCAGTACTTC.

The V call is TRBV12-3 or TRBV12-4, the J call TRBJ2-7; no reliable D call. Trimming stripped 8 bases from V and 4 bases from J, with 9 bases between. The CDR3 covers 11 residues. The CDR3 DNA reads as TGTGCCAGCTCGAGAAATTACGAGCAGTACTTC. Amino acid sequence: CASSRNYEQYF.

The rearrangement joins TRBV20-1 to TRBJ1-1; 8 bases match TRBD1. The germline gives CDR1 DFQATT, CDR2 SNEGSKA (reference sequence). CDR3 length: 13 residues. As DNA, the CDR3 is TGCAGCGCTGTCCTAGGGACAGGCACTGAAGCTTTCTTT. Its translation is CSAVLGTGTEAFF.

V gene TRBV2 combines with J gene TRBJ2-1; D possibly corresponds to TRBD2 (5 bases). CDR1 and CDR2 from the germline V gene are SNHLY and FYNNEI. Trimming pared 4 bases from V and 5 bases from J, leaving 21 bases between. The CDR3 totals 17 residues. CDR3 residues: CASSVPTTAPKHNEQFF. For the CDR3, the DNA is TGTGCCAGCAGTGTCCCGACTACCGCCCCGAAGCACAATGAGCAGTTCTTC.

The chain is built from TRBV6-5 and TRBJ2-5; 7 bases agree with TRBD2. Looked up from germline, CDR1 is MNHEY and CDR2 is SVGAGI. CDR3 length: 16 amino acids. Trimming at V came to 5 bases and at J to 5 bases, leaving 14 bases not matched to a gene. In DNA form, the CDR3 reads TGTGCCAGCAGTACCCCCTATGGGGGGGTCGGGGAGACCCAGTACTTC. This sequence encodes CASSTPYGGVGETQYF.